The entry below gives a single TCR beta chain sequence along with its context. Its antigen is currently unknown. Measured with immunoSEQ multiplex PCR; TCRdb has only the in-frame clones, and not every one. The sample has about 6,200 clones, approximately 80% seen once. This sample stems from a study of chemoradiotherapy in HPV16-positive cancers. The study's findings and limits: Non-HPV-specific T cells did not expand in tumors during treatment, whereas candidate HPV-specific clones and E7-related motifs did.

This CDR3 contains 15 residues. Trimming removed 0 bases from V and 4 bases from J, with 13 bases in between. Germline CDR1 reads SGHDT; CDR2 reads YYEEEE. The chain carries TRBV5-6 and TRBJ1-2, with D possibly being TRBD1 (5 bases). The clonotype originates from a human donor with HPV-associated anogenital cancer. The sequences come from tumor tissue, collected from a patient who underwent chemoradiotherapy. In DNA form, the CDR3 reads TGTGCCAGCAGCTTGGCCGCCAGGGAGGGCTATGGCTACACCTTC. It is translated as CASSLAAREGYGYTF.